Reported below is one T cell receptor (beta chain). The data are from a study of cytomegalovirus exposure and HLA in healthy donors. Germline trimming cut 3 bases from V and 0 bases from J; bases unmatched to any gene: 19. The CDR3 loop spans 20 amino acids. PCR amplification relied on 60 Vbeta primers (plus 13 Jbeta primers). The data were produced by immunoSEQ multiplex PCR, yet TCRdb's version contains in-frame clones alone and is incomplete. The profile shows over 100,000 clones, over 80% of them singletons. This clonotype was sampled from a man younger than 40 in good health and CMV-seronegative. This chain links TRBV23-1 with TRBJ1-1; 7 bases map to TRBD1. TRBV23-1 is annotated as an ORF whose role is uncertain. The sample comprised PBMCs. CDR3 loop: CASSQPQLGQRTAMNTEAFF. In DNA form, the CDR3 reads TGCGCCAGCAGTCAGCCACAGCTGGGACAGAGAACTGCCATGAACACTGAAGCTTTCTTT.